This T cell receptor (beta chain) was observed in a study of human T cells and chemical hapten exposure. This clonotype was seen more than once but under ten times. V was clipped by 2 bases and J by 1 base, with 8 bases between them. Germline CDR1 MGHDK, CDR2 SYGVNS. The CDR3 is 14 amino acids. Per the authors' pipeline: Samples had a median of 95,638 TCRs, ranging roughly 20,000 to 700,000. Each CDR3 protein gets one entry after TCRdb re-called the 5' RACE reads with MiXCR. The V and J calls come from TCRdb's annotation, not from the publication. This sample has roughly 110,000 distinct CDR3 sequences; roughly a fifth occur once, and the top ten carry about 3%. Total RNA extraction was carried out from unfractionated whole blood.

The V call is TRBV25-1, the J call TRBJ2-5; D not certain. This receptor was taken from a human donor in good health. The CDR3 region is CASSEGGSQETQYF. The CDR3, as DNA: TGTGCCAGCAGTGAAGGTGGCAGCCAAGAGACCCAGTACTTC.